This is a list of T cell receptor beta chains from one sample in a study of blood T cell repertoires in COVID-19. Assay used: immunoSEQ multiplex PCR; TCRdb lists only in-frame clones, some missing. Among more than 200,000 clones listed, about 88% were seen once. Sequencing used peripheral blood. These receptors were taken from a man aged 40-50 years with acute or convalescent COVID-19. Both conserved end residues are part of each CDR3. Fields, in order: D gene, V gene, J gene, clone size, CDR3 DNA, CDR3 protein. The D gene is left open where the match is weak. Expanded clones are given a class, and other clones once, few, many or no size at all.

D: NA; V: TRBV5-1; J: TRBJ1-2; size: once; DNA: TGCGCCAGCTACTATTCTGGCTACACCTTC; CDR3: CASYYSGYTF
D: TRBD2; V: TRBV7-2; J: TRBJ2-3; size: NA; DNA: TGTGCCAGCAGCCTCCTAGCGGGAGGGCCGGATACGCAGTATTTT; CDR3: CASSLLAGGPDTQYF
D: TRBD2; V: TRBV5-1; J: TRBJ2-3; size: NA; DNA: TGCGCCAGCAGCTCCCGACTAGCGGGAGGGTTAGGAACAGATACGCAGTATTTT; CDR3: CASSSRLAGGLGTDTQYF
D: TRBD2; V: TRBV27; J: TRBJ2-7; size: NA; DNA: TGTGCCAGCAGTTGGGGCGGGAGTCCCTACGAGCAGTACTTC; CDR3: CASSWGGSPYEQYF
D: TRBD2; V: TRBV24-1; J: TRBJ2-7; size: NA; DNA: TGTGCCACCAGTGCCTGGACTAGCGGCTCCTACGAGCAGTACTTC; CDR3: CATSAWTSGSYEQYF
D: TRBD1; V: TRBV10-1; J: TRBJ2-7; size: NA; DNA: TGCGCCAGCAGTGTAGCAAATAATGGGGACAGGGAAAACGAGCAGTACTTC; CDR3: CASSVANNGDRENEQYF
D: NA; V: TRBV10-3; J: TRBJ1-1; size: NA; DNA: TGTGCCATCAGTGAGTCGGTGGGGGGGATGCGAGCTTTCTTT; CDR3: CAISESVGGMRAFF
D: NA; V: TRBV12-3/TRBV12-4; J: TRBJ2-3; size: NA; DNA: TGTGCCAGCAGCCCCAGGGATGCAGATACGCAGTATTTT; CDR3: CASSPRDADTQYF
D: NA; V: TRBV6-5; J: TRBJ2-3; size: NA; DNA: TGTGCCAGCAGCCTGGAAGGGGTTTATACGCAGTATTTT; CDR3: CASSLEGVYTQYF
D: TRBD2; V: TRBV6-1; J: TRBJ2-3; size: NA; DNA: TGTGCCAGCAGTGAAAGGGGAGCGGGGGGCGGTACAGATACGCAGTATTTT; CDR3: CASSERGAGGGTDTQYF